This entry is about one TCR beta chain. This clonotype showed up many times. The antigen it recognizes is unknown. Base quality data are lacking; no much larger clone is found one base away. The record originates from a study of blood T cells in healthy people across ages (dated by TCRdb to between 2015 and 2016). Looking at the study overall: In model experiments, roughly one uniquely barcoded TCR beta cDNA molecule per two T cells was captured by template switching. The study measured age-related changes in TCR beta repertoire diversity using deep sequencing normalized with unique cDNA molecular identifiers. Four age groups were formed from the donors: young (average approximately 15 years), middle-aged (approximately 41), aged (around 68) and long-lived (82). Two additional independent replicas of 1 million unique cDNA reads from the same blood draw were analyzed for two donors (one aged 18 to 29 and one aged 80 or older). What the study reported, not specific to this receptor: There was a strong correlation between observed TCR beta diversity and the percentage of naive T cells measured by flow cytometry. Estimates of total diversity from one million sequenced T cells were regarded as lower bounds and underestimates. Conclusive comparison of naive and antigen-experienced compartments was prevented by the profiling of bulk unsorted PBMCs. The long-lived group showed more naive CD4+ T cells, fewer expanded clones and increased TCR diversity than the aged group, suggesting age selection. Because donor CMV infection status was unknown, age-related changes in expanded clonotypes were potentially confounded. Observed TCR beta diversity per million T cells fell roughly linearly with age, and a significant reduction was already apparent by age around 40.

Donors were 30 to 45 systemically healthy Caucasian individuals from Russia aged about 6 to 100 years. Around 10 milliliters of peripheral blood were collected from each donor into EDTA-treated Vacutainer tubes. PBMCs were isolated by Ficoll-Paque density-gradient centrifugation, with at least 7 million obtained per sample. Total RNA, at least 6 micrograms per sample, was extracted from PBMCs with Trizol reagent. For every donor, flow cytometry on a PBMC aliquot measured the percentage of naive CD45RAhigh/CD27high T cells. From the germline V gene, CDR1 is SGHVS and CDR2 is FQNEAQ. Trimming at the junction amounts to 5 bases on V and 5 bases on J, and the germline ends lie 11 bases apart. Counted from cysteine to phenylalanine, this CDR3 has 13 amino acids. This entry keeps only the CDR3 DNA: 39 bases, framed from base 1. The library was obtained by 5' RACE. TCRdb records Illumina HiSeq 2500 as the sequencer. The second PCR ran for about 6 to 12 cycles and used a J-beta primer mix along with a sample-barcoded 5' primer. A template-switch 5' adaptor carrying 12 random nucleotides introduced a unique molecular identifier onto each TCR beta cDNA molecule. Each sample yielded at least 3 million CDR3-containing paired-end reads. The Mint cDNA synthesis kit, primed by a TRBC-specific oligonucleotide, was used to synthesize first-strand cDNA from all RNA. After uracil-DNA glycosylase treatment, a first 18-cycle PCR used universal primers M1SS and BC2_uni_R on all cDNA. The source study handled its data this way. For normalization, 1 million high-quality reads were randomly selected from each sample, with every read carrying a distinct molecular identifier. Reads with shared molecular identifiers were discarded instead of being binned into consensus sequences. MiTCR, run with a Q25 quality threshold and the strictest error-elimination algorithm, handled CDR3 identification, clonotype clustering and error correction. A nonparametric unseen species model with Euler transformation was used to estimate lower-bound total TCR beta diversity. The public reads were reanalyzed by TCRdb: fastp trimming at Q25, MiXCR alignment, in-frame beta chains only. CDR3 protein sequences are deduplicated, and each keeps its most common genes and DNA. What appears here as the V and J calls and clone size reflects TCRdb's work, not the paper's. For this sample the table gives 800,000 or so distinct CDR3 sequences, of which approximately 25% were detected only once. The ten largest make up around 3.6% of the sample.

These data also formed part of another study, on T cells of mothers and their children. As described in the second report: The donors were nine systemically healthy Caucasian individuals, made up of three mothers and their six children. cDNA synthesis used all of the extracted RNA, with around 1.6 ug of RNA in each 15 ul reaction. In the second PCR, sample barcodes and 2-4 random nucleotides were introduced via the M1S primer. More than 9.5 million TCR beta CDR3 reads were obtained from each mother, and some 3 million reads were obtained from each child. In both related and unrelated pairs, thymic selection shapes the output of TCR recombination in a similar way, with inherited differences having only a minor effect. Normalized repertoire overlap was always slightly but never significantly higher in related than unrelated mother-child pairs. No persistent microchimeric T cell clones were found, with a detection sensitivity of 75 to 100 clones per million clonotypes. Deep NGS was used in the study to compare the TCR beta repertoires of mothers and children and to look for features that separate related mother-child pairs from unrelated individuals. On average, the children were around 11 +/- 4 years old, while the mothers were approximately 41 +/- 4 years old. After adapters were ligated using NEBNext reagents, the libraries underwent 100+100 nt paired-end sequencing on an Illumina HiSeq 2000. To prevent cross-contamination, the mother and child libraries were prepared a month apart and were sequenced in separate runs. Each donor had between about 450,000 and 2,100,000 distinct TCR beta clonotypes identified. Naive TCR beta clonotypes were estimated from low-frequency clonotypes matched to each donor's FACS-determined naive share, without sorting.

The clonotype comes from a boy between 10 and 17 years old in good health. The chain employs TRBV7-8 and TRBJ2-3, with no confident D gene call. The sample consisted of blood. The DNA is TGTGCCAGCAGCCCCTGGTCTCAAGATACGCAGTATTTT. This codes for CASSPWSQDTQYF.